What follows describes a single T cell receptor (beta chain). Its antigen is as yet unknown. Germline CDR1 is SEHNR and CDR2 is FQNEAQ (reference sequence). The length of the CDR3 is 12 residues. V was pared by 8 bases and J by 7 bases, with 12 bases between. This entry comes from a study of T cell responses to AZD1222 COVID-19 vaccine. As for the study in general: Second-dose timings of about 4 or about 12 weeks were pooled. Findings and limits, study-wide: With two AZD1222 doses given, Spike-specific TCR breadth and depth both rose. Every sample of the repertoires postdated the peak T cell response. Dominant at 160-218 and 743-854, vaccine-associated CD4 TCRs also spanned spike.

Measured with immunoSEQ multiplex PCR; TCRdb has only the in-frame clones, and not every one. The table records 120,000 to 150,000 clones, about nine tenths of them present only once. The TCR was taken from an adult in good health. The sample consisted of peripheral blood, taken on day 0 of AZD1222 vaccination. The chain employs TRBV7-9 and TRBJ2-4; D gene unclear. The CDR3 loop is CASLGVTNIQYF. CDR3 DNA sequence: TGTGCCAGCCTTGGGGTGACTAACATTCAGTACTTC.